This T cell receptor beta chain comes out of a study of beta chain features in type 1 diabetes. Notes on the study in general: Type 1 diabetes patients showed fewer insertions and more deletions at VDJ junctions. Patients with Type 1 diabetes showed moderately but significantly shorter TCRB CDR3s in all four CD4+ subsets.

Germline CDR1 reads SEHNR; CDR2 reads FQNEAQ (reference sequence). V lost 5 bases to trimming and J lost 5 bases, with 15 bases between them. The CDR3 loop spans 14 amino acids. Each of the sorted populations had a purity greater than 98%. What was sequenced were expressed TCRB transcripts, since all of the isolated RNA had been reverse transcribed. Sequenced by immunoSEQ multiplex PCR; TCRdb stores in-frame clones only, minus some. Of about 170,000 clones listed, about 7.8% are singletons. Concerning this clone: What it binds is not known.

The sequenced sample was central memory CD4+ T cells from blood. The chain links TRBV7-9 to TRBJ2-5, with D possibly TRBD1 on 5 matching bases. This receptor was identified in a woman in her thirties or forties with type 1 diabetes. The CDR3 region is CASSLFGAGETQYF. The CDR3 DNA reads as TGTGCCAGCAGCCTCTTTGGGGCTGGGGAGACCCAGTACTTC.